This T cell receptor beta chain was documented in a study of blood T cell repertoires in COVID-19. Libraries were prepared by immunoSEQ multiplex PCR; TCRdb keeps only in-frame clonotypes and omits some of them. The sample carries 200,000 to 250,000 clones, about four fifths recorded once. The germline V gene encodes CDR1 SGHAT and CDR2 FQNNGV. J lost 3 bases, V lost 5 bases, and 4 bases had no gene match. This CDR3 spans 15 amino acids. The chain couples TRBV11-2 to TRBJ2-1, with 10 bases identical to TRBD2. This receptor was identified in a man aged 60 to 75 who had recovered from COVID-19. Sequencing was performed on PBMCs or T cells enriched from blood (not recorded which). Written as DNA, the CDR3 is TGTGCCAGCAGCACCTTAGCGGGGGGCTACAATGAGCAGTTCTTC. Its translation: CASSTLAGGYNEQFF.